Listed below are T cell receptor beta chains from one sample, sequenced in a study of T cells in Graves' hyperthyroidism and ophthalmopathy. A single record per CDR3 protein comes from TCRdb applying MiXCR to the multiplex PCR reads. The sample lists approximately 720,000 distinct CDR3 sequences, about 17% occurring once. Sequenced sample: blood. All receptors derive from a woman between 45 and 60 years old with Graves' hyperthyroidism that later progressed to Graves' ophthalmopathy. Each CDR3 is given without its conserved first and last residue.

>TRBV2|12
ASSFFGTNTEAF
>TRBV19|12
ASREGQVNTEAF
>TRBV18|13
ASSESVATNEKLF
>TRBV5-4|12
ASSGGQSGAEAF
>TRBV10-1|12
ASSDGGGFTEAF
>TRBV20-1|13
SAGGGNFIIGEQF
>TRBV2|13
ASNNPGQSSYEQY
>TRBV6-1|12
ASTPTGMTDTQY
>TRBV15|14
ATSKSGTGVKNEQF
>TRBV10-2|10
ASRRTGYEQY
>TRBV20-1|11
SARQGRQETQY
>TRBV3-1|15
ASSHVRGPQGGEKLF
>TRBV7-2|13
ASSQRIRVGHGYT
>TRBV5-6|12
ASSLWTDGYGYT
>TRBV7-2|15
ASSLIIAWGLEKPQH
>TRBV7-9|12
ASSQGGQYNEQF
>TRBV11-2|13
AGSAGTGSNQPQH
>TRBV9|12
ASSARTDTGELF
>TRBV27|11
ASSLDSSYEQY
>TRBV19|12
ASLDRNMNTEAF
>TRBV18|15
ASSPTTGASYNSPLH
>TRBV6-1|13
ASSEMLGGAGKAF
>TRBV2|15
ASSDSKGQPNTGELF
>TRBV12-5|15
ASGLATSGGHWNEQF
>TRBV12-3/TRBV12-4|13
ASSMRTSGYNEQF
>TRBV5-1|13
ASSLWGQGARGYT
>TRBV5-4|13
ASSLEVDYTYGYT
>TRBV3-1|14
ASSQERLRGINEQF
>TRBV2|11
ASSDQSNQPQH
>TRBV5-1|11
ASSLDNRAEQY
>TRBV12-3/TRBV12-4|12
ASSHRQGGTEAF
>TRBV20-1|13
SARDIYRSYNEQF
>TRBV30|12
AWSPITDGYGYT
>TRBV4-1|15
ASSSSGTSWPTDTQY
>TRBV5-5|12
ASSWDTGRETQY
>TRBV27|10
ASSFGGGEQY
>TRBV20-1|14
SARPLAGGPRNEQF